Shown below are 30 T cell receptor beta chains from a single sample sequenced in a study of post-analysis software for immune sequencing data. These TCRs are of unknown antigen specificity. Every TCR beta cDNA library bore unique molecular identifiers. Each CDR3 protein gets one entry after TCRdb re-called the PCR reads with MiXCR. The top ten clones hold about 4.8% of a sample with 820,000 or so distinct CDR3 sequences, about 57% of them seen once. Study-level points and caveats: TRBV5-6, TRBV5-1 and TRBV20-1 belonged to a set of a few TRBV segments that were more frequent in patients than controls.

Sequenced input: blood. These receptors originate from a girl aged 5 to 17 with multiple sclerosis.

This clonotype was detected a few times. The chain is built from TRBV5-5 and TRBJ2-7; 8 bases match TRBD1. Germline-derived CDR1 and CDR2 are SGHKS and YYEKEE (reference sequence). CDR3 length: 15 amino acids. V lost 4 bases and J lost 3; bases outside the gene matches: 9. The CDR3 nucleotides read TGTGCCAGCAGCCAGGGGGCCGGGACACTCTACGAGCAGTACTTC. Translation gives CASSQGAGTLYEQYF.

In its sample, this clonotype was seen a few times. CDR3 coding DNA: TGTGCCAGCAGTTTATTCCAGCGGGGATCCTACGAGCAGTACTTC. Translating gives CASSLFQRGSYEQYF. The chain has TRBV12-3 or TRBV12-4 and TRBJ2-7; 7 bases align to TRBD2. The CDR3 length is 15 residues. V was pared by 2 bases and J by 1 base, with 5 bases of the junction left unmatched.

This sequence joins TRBV5-1 and TRBJ2-4; D gene unclear. V gave up 3 bases and J gave up 4 bases, with 8 bases separating them. CDR3 length: 13 residues. CDR1 is SGHRS, CDR2 YFSETQ, per germline. The CDR3 sequence is CASSYDTKNIQYF. The DNA for the CDR3 is TGCGCCAGCAGCTACGATACGAAAAACATTCAGTACTTC.

The chain is built from TRBV29-1 and TRBJ2-1; TRBD2 matches at 11 bases. This CDR3 contains 14 residues. Germline-derived CDR1 and CDR2 are SQVTM and ANQGSEA. The V segment lost 6 bases and the J segment 4 bases; nucleotides outside the gene matches: 5. The CDR3 nucleotides are TGCAGCGTGGAGACTAGCGGGACTTACAATGAGCAGTTCTTC. Protein sequence: CSVETSGTYNEQFF.

The rearrangement uses TRBV20-1 and TRBJ2-7; 8 bases line up with TRBD1. The germline V gene has CDR1 DFQATT and CDR2 SNEGSKA (reference sequence). The CDR3 length is 15 residues. V lost 8 bases, J lost 3 bases, and 15 bases stayed unmatched. CDR3 in DNA: TGCAGTTTAATCAAGACAGGGGTGATAAACTACGAGCAGTACTTC. This translates into CSLIKTGVINYEQYF.

A few counts support this clonotype. V usage is TRBV7-3 and J usage is TRBJ2-7; D possibly corresponds to TRBD2 (7 bases). Per the germline V gene, CDR1 is SGHTA and CDR2 is FQGTGA. This CDR3 region has 14 residues. Trimming took off 5 bases at V and 1 base at J, with 12 bases between the two ends. CDR3 nucleotides: TGTGCCAGCAGCCCCGGGGGGCTTTCCTACGAGCAGTACTTC. It codes for CASSPGGLSYEQYF. Variable domain in full (rest from reference TRBV7-3 and TRBJ2-7): GAGVSQTPSNKVTEKGKYVELRCDPISGHTALYWYRQSLGQGPEFLIYFQGTGAADDSGLPNDRFFAVRPEGSVSTLKIQRTERGDSAVYLCASSPGGLSYEQYFGPGTRLTVT.

This rearrangement joins TRBV6-5 to TRBJ2-1; TRBD2 aligns across 10 bases. Trimming took 2 bases from V and 1 from J; bases not matched to a gene: 11. CDR1 MNHEY and CDR2 SVGAGI come from the germline V gene. The CDR3 covers 19 residues. CDR3 residues: CASSYPVMGSGGSYNEQFF. The CDR3 coding sequence is TGTGCCAGCAGTTACCCCGTTATGGGTAGCGGGGGGTCCTACAATGAGCAGTTCTTC.

This clonotype was seen a few times. The V and J genes are TRBV20-1 and TRBJ2-5; 8 bases are a match to TRBD2. Trimming at V came to 3 bases and at J to 0 bases, leaving 9 bases not matched to a gene. Germline V gene lookup returns CDR1 DFQATT and CDR2 SNEGSKA (reference sequence). This CDR3 comprises 16 residues. The CDR3 DNA reads as TGCAGTGCTAGCGTTCACGGGAGGGGAGACCAAGAGACCCAGTACTTC. Translation gives CSASVHGRGDQETQYF.

This sequence joins TRBV12-3 or TRBV12-4 and TRBJ2-7, with D possibly matching TRBD2 (6 bases). The end of the DNA aligns better with TRBJ2-5, so the J call may be wrong. The length of the CDR3 is 15 residues. The CDR3 sequence: CASSQAWGGGETQYF. In DNA form, the CDR3 reads TGTGCCAGCAGCCAGGCATGGGGAGGCGGCGAGACCCAGTACTTC.

The table lists this clonotype with a few counts. The rearrangement links TRBV20-1 to TRBJ1-5; D is undetermined. The V gene lost 0 bases and the J gene lost 3 bases, with 6 bases spanning the gap. Germline CDR1 is DFQATT and CDR2 is SNEGSKA (reference sequence). The CDR3 contains 13 residues. The CDR3 sequence: CSARDRDNQPQHF. The CDR3 DNA reads TGCAGTGCTAGAGATAGGGACAATCAGCCCCAGCATTTT.

This chain connects TRBV28 to TRBJ1-2; 8 bases map to TRBD1. This CDR3 has 14 amino acids. Unmatched junction bases numbered 5, after V lost 5 bases and J lost 3 bases. Germline loops: CDR1 MDHEN, CDR2 SYDVKM. CDR3 sequence (DNA): TGTGCCAGCAGTAAACCGGGACAGGACTATGGCTACACCTTC. Translating it yields CASSKPGQDYGYTF.

This clonotype has more than one count but fewer than ten. This chain uses TRBV7-2 with TRBJ2-3; D unresolved. The CDR3 covers 13 residues. Germline V lookup: CDR1 SGHTA, CDR2 FQGNSA. V shed 2 bases and J shed 2 bases, with 5 bases lying between them. The CDR3 DNA reads TGTGCCAGCAGCTTACTATTCACAGATACGCAGTATTTT. Amino acid sequence: CASSLLFTDTQYF.

The chain couples TRBV25-1 to TRBJ2-7; no reliable D call. The CDR3 runs to 12 residues. Trimming pared 4 bases from V and 6 bases from J, leaving 10 bases between. Germline V gene lookup returns CDR1 MGHDK and CDR2 SYGVNS. Here the CDR3 reads CASSGRDREQYF. The CDR3 nucleotides read TGTGCCAGCAGTGGACGAGACCGCGAGCAGTACTTC.

The V and J genes are TRBV25-1 and TRBJ2-7, with 10 bases lining up with TRBD2. The DNA end is more similar to TRBJ2-5, so the J call may be wrong. This CDR3 contains 19 residues. Germline CDR1 and CDR2: MGHDK and SYGVNS. The CDR3 DNA reads TGTGCCAGCAGTCCCGGTATTTTCAGCGGGAGGGAAGGCCAAGAGACCCAGTACTTC. Its translation is CASSPGIFSGREGQETQYF.

This clonotype appeared once. This chain connects TRBV5-1 to TRBJ2-7; 11 bases align to TRBD1. The J call is doubtful: the DNA matches TRBJ2-1 better. CDR1 and CDR2 from the germline V gene are SGHRS and YFSETQ. The CDR3 totals 16 residues. CDR3 loop: CASSLAGGQGGNEQFF. The CDR3 region has the DNA TGCGCCAGCAGCTTGGCCGGGGGACAGGGGGGTAATGAGCAGTTCTTC.

V usage is TRBV29-1 and J usage is TRBJ2-1, with D possibly being TRBD1 (5 bases). Germline V CDR1 and CDR2: SQVTM, ANQGSEA. The CDR3 is 12 residues long. The germline V and J ends were trimmed by 4 bases and 3 bases, with 7 bases remaining between them. The CDR3 DNA reads TGCAGCGTTGGGGGCCACTACAATGAGCAGTTCTTC. Translation gives CSVGGHYNEQFF.

The V and J genes are TRBV7-9 and TRBJ2-7; D is unclear. The germline CDR1 and CDR2 sequences are SEHNR and FQNEAQ (reference sequence). The CDR3 totals 13 residues. Trimming removed 4 bases at V and 0 bases at J, with 7 bases between. This chain's CDR3 is CASSWSASYEQYF. Here the CDR3 DNA reads TGTGCCAGCAGCTGGAGCGCCTCCTACGAGCAGTACTTC.

The V and J genes are TRBV29-1 and TRBJ1-5; 7 bases agree with TRBD1. V lost 6 bases and J lost 2; bases outside the gene matches: 7. CDR3 length equals 14 residues. Germline-derived CDR1 and CDR2 are SQVTM and ANQGSEA. CDR3 region: CSVASGTGNQPQHF. As DNA, the CDR3 is TGCAGCGTCGCCTCCGGGACAGGCAATCAGCCCCAGCATTTT.

This clonotype was counted only a few times. This rearrangement joins TRBV25-1 to TRBJ2-5; TRBD1 aligns across 9 bases. The ends lost 3 bases at V and 4 bases at J; junction bases unmatched: 12. This CDR3 spans 17 amino acids. CDR1 is MGHDK, CDR2 SYGVNS, per germline. This CDR3 is CASSDYYRGLKGETQYF. CDR3 DNA sequence: TGTGCCAGCAGTGATTACTACAGGGGGCTCAAGGGAGAGACCCAGTACTTC.

In this sample, this clonotype turned up a few times. The gene calls are TRBV7-6 and TRBJ2-1; 9 bases map to TRBD2. V gave up 1 base and J gave up 4 bases; unmatched junction bases: 8. CDR1 and CDR2 from the germline V gene are SGHVS and FNYEAQ. The CDR3 has 17 residues. As DNA, the CDR3 is TGTGCCAGCAGCTTAGAGGCTAGCGGGGTAGTATACAATGAGCAGTTCTTC. It yields the protein CASSLEASGVVYNEQFF.

This clonotype was detected a few times. An end of the junction differs from the germline gene, which may be a read error. The rearrangement links TRBV7-7 to TRBJ2-1; 7 positions match TRBD2. CDR1 and CDR2 from the germline V gene are SSHAT and FNYEAQ (reference sequence). The CDR3 loop spans 15 amino acids. DNA of the CDR3: TGTGCTAGCAGCCCCGGCCTGGCGGGAGATATTGAGCAGTTCTTC. It yields the protein CASSPGLAGDIEQFF.

J is TRBJ2-4 and V is TRBV11-2; the match to TRBD2 covers 7 bases. The J call may be in error: the DNA end matches TRBJ2-7 better. The CDR3 runs 13 residues. Germline assignment: CDR1 SGHAT and CDR2 FQNNGV. The CDR3: CASSTLASYEQYF. The CDR3 coding sequence is TGTGCCAGCAGCACACTAGCGTCGTACGAGCAGTACTTC.

This clonotype was seen more than once but under ten times. The J gene is TRBJ2-3, the V gene TRBV20-1, with 8 bases lining up with TRBD1. The J segment lost 2 bases and the V segment lost 5 bases, leaving 9 bases of the junction unmatched. The length of the CDR3 is 15 residues. Germline V gene lookup returns CDR1 DFQATT and CDR2 SNEGSKA (reference sequence). The CDR3 DNA is TGCAGTGCTTTCCGGGACAGGACCGTCACAGATACGCAGTATTTT. Amino acid sequence: CSAFRDRTVTDTQYF.

This clonotype has only a few counts. The chain is built from TRBV3-1 and TRBJ2-7; 11 bases are shared with TRBD2. There are 14 residues in the CDR3. Germline assignment: CDR1 LGHDT and CDR2 YNNKEL (reference sequence). J gave up 6 bases and V 1 base, and 2 bases lay outside the gene matches. CDR3 loop: CASSQGLAGSEQYF. As DNA, the CDR3 is TGTGCCAGCAGCCAAGGACTAGCGGGAAGCGAGCAGTACTTC.

The table lists this clonotype with a few counts. The V and J genes are TRBV29-1 and TRBJ2-1; the match to TRBD2 covers 12 bases. CDR3 size: 13 residues. Germline V lookup: CDR1 SQVTM, CDR2 ANQGSEA. V shed 7 bases, J shed 9 bases, and the junction held 7 bases outside the gene matches. CDR3 bases: TGCAGCGCTTCCGGACTAGCGGGAATTGAGCAGTTCTTC. It specifies CSASGLAGIEQFF.

V is TRBV2 and J is TRBJ2-4; TRBD2 aligns across 8 bases. Germline CDR1 reads SNHLY; CDR2 reads FYNNEI. This CDR3 region has 16 residues. V trimming: 4 bases; J trimming: 7 bases; junction bases outside the gene matches: 12. The CDR3 reads CASSGPRRGAGNIQYF. The CDR3 coding sequence is TGTGCCAGCAGTGGCCCCCGGCGGGGGGCAGGGAACATTCAGTACTTC.

In this sample, this clonotype turned up a few times. Relative to the germline gene, one junction end is altered; a read error may explain this. The chain has TRBV4-1 and TRBJ1-5; D not certain. Germline-derived CDR1 and CDR2 are MGHRA and YSYEKL. CDR3 length equals 18 residues. CDR3 in amino acids: CASSLHWPRGSSNQPQHF. CDR3 nucleotide sequence: TGCGCTAGCAGCCTACACTGGCCGCGAGGGTCGTCCAATCAGCCCCAGCATTTT.

The chain links TRBV7-2 to TRBJ2-3, with 9 bases that match TRBD2. This CDR3 has 16 residues. From germline, CDR1 is SGHTA and CDR2 FQGNSA. V gave up 1 base and J gave up 6 bases; unmatched junction bases: 8. This chain's CDR3 is CASSLGSREGRDTQYF. DNA of the CDR3: TGTGCCAGCAGCTTAGGTTCGCGGGAGGGCCGGGATACGCAGTATTTT.

The chain couples TRBV28 to TRBJ1-4; 7 bases map to TRBD1. With 7 bases clipped from V and 8 bases from J, the junction kept 10 bases outside the gene matches. The CDR3 runs to 14 residues. The germline CDR1 and CDR2 sequences are MDHEN and SYDVKM. CDR3 coding DNA: TGTGCCAGCATAGGAGGGCAGGGGGGGGAAAAACTGTTTTTT. It codes for CASIGGQGGEKLFF.

The chain joins TRBV6-2 or TRBV6-3 to TRBJ1-2, with unresolved D. V dropped 2 bases and J dropped 4 bases, with 8 bases sitting between them. Germline lookup yields CDR1 MNHEY and CDR2 SVGEGT. The CDR3 runs 13 residues. DNA of the CDR3: TGTGCCAGCAGTTACGAGCCAATCTATGGCTACACCTTC. Protein: CASSYEPIYGYTF.